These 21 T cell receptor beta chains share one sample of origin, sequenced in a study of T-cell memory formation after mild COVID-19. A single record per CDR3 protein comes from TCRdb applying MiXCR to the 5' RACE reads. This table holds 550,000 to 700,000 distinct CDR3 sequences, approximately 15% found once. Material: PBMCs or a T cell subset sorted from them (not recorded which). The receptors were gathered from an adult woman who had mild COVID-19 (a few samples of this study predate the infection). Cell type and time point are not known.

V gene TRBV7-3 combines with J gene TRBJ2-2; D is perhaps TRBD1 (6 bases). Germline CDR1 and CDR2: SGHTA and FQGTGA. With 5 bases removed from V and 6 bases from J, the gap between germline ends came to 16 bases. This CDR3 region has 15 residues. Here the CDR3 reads CASSQGGAPSGELFF. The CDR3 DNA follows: TGTGCCAGCAGCCAAGGGGGAGCCCCCTCCGGGGAGCTGTTTTTT.

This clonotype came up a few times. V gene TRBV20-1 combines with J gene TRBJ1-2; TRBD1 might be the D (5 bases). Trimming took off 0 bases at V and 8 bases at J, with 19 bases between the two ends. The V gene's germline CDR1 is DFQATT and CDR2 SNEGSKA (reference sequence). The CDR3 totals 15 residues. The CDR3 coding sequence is TGCAGTGCTAGAGATTGGGGCGGGGAGAAGGGAGGCTACACCTTC. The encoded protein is CSARDWGGEKGGYTF.

The CDR3 region is CASSPGTGMGNQPQHF. The CDR3 DNA follows: TGTGCCAGCAGCCCCGGGACAGGGATGGGCAATCAGCCCCAGCATTTT. The chain links TRBV25-1 to TRBJ1-5; 9 bases line up with TRBD1. The V segment lost 6 bases and the J segment 2 bases; nucleotides outside the gene matches: 8. The CDR3 length is 16 residues. Germline V gene sequence: CDR1 MGHDK, CDR2 SYGVNS.

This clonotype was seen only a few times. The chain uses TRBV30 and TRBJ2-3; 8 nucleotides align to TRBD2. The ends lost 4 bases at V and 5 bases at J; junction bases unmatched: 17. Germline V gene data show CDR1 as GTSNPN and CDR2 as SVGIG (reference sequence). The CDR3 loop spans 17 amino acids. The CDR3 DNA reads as TGTGCCTGGAAAGTGGGACTAGGGTGGTCTTATGGAGATACGCAGTATTTT. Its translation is CAWKVGLGWSYGDTQYF.

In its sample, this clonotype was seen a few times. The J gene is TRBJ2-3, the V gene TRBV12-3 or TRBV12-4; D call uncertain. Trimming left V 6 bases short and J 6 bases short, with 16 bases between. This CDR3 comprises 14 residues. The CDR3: CASSQSPPRDTQYF. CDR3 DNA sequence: TGTGCCAGCAGCCAAAGCCCGCCGCGGGATACGCAGTATTTT.

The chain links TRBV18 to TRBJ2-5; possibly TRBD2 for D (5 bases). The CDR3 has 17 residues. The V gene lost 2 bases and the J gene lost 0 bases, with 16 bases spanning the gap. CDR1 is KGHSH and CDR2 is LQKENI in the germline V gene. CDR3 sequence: CASSPGRETVYQETQYF. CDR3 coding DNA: TGTGCCAGCTCACCAGGAAGGGAGACCGTGTACCAAGAGACCCAGTACTTC.

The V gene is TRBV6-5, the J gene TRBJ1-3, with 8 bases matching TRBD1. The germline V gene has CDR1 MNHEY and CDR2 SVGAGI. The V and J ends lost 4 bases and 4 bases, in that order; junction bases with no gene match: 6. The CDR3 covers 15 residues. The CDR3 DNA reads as TGTGCCAGCAGTTTATACCGGGACAGGGGAAACACCATATATTTT. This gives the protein CASSLYRDRGNTIYF.

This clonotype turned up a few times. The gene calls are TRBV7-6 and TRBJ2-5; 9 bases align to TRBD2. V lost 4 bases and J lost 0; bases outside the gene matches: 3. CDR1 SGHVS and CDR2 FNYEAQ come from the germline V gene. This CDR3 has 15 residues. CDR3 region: CASSWGTSNQETQYF. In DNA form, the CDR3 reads TGTGCCAGCAGCTGGGGGACTAGCAACCAAGAGACCCAGTACTTC. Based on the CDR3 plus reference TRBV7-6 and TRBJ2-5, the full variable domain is GAGVSQSPRYKVTKRGQDVALRCDPISGHVSLYWYRQALGQGPEFLTYFNYEAQQDKSGLPNDRFSAERPEGSISTLTIQRTEQRDSAMYRCASSWGTSNQETQYFGPGTRLLVL.

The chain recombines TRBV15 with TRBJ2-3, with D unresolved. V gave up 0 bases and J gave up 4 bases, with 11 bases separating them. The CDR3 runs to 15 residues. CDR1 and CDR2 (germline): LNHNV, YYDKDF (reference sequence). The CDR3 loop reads CATSRDYAEPDTQYF. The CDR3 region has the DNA TGTGCCACCAGCAGAGATTACGCCGAGCCAGATACGCAGTATTTT.

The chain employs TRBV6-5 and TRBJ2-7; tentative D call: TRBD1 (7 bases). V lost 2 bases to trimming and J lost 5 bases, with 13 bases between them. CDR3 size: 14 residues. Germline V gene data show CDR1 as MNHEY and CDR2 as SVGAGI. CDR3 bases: TGTGCCAGCAGTTACGCAGGGGGGAGTAACGAGCAGTACTTC. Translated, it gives CASSYAGGSNEQYF.

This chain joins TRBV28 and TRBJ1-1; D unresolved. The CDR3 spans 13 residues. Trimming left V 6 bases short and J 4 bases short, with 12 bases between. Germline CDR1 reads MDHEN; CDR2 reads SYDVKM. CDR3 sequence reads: CASSFPMVTEAFF. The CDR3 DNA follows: TGTGCCAGCAGCTTCCCCATGGTCACTGAAGCTTTCTTT. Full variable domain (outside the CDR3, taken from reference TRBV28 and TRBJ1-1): DVKVTQSSRYLVKRTGEKVFLECVQDMDHENMFWYRQDPGLGLRLIYFSYDVKMKEKGDIPEGYSVSREKKERFSLILESASTNQTSMYLCASSFPMVTEAFFGQGTRLTVV.

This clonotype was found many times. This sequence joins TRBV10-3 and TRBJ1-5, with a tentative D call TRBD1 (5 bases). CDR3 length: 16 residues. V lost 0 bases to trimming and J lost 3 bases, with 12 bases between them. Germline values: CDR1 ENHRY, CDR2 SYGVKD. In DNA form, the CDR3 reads TGTGCCATCAGTGAGTCTGGGGGAGGCAACAATCAGCCCCAGCATTTT. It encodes CAISESGGGNNQPQHF.

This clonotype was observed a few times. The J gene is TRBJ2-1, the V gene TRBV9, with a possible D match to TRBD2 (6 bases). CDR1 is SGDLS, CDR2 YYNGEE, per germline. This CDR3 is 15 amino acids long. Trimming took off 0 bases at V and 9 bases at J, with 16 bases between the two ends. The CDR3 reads CASSVANTLGGEQFF. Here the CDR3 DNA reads TGTGCCAGCAGCGTAGCGAACACTCTGGGGGGTGAGCAGTTCTTC.

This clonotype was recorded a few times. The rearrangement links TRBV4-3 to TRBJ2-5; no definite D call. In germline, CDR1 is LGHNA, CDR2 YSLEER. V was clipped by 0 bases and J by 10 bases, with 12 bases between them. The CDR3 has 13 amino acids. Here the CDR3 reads CASSQEASSNQYF. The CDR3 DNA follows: TGCGCCAGCAGCCAAGAGGCCAGCTCGAACCAGTACTTC.

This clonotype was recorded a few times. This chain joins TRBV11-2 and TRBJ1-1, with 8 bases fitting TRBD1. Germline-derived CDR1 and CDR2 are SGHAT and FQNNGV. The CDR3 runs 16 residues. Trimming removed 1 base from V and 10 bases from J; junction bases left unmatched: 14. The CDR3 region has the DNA TGTGCCAGCAGCTTAGTGGGGACAGGAGAACAAAATCGAGCTTTCTTT. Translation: CASSLVGTGEQNRAFF.

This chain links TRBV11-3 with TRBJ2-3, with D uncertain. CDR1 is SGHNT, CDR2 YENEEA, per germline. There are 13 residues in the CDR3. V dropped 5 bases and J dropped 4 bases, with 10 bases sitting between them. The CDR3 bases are TGTGCCAGCAGCCCTGGAGTACCAGATACGCAGTATTTT. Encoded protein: CASSPGVPDTQYF.

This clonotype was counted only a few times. This CDR3 is CASNDGPNTGELFF. The CDR3 DNA sequence: TGTGCCAGCAACGATGGTCCCAACACCGGGGAGCTGTTTTTT. This chain joins TRBV9 and TRBJ2-2, with D uncertain. From germline, CDR1 is SGDLS and CDR2 YYNGEE. V dropped 6 bases and J dropped 2 bases, with 11 bases sitting between them. The CDR3 is made up of 14 amino acids.

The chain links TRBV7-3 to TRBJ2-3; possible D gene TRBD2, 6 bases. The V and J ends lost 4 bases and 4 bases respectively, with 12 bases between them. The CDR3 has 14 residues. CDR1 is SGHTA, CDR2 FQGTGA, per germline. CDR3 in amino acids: CASSSPGGADTQYF. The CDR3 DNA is TGTGCCAGCAGCTCCCCCGGCGGGGCAGATACGCAGTATTTT.

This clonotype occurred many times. The CDR3 here is CATSRYTGKGYEQYF. CDR3 nucleotides: TGTGCCACCAGCAGATATACAGGGAAAGGCTACGAGCAGTACTTC. This chain links TRBV15 with TRBJ2-7, with D perhaps matching TRBD1 (6 bases). The CDR3 extends over 15 amino acids. V was cut by 2 bases and J by 3 bases, with 14 bases left in between. Per germline, CDR1 LNHNV and CDR2 YYDKDF (reference sequence).

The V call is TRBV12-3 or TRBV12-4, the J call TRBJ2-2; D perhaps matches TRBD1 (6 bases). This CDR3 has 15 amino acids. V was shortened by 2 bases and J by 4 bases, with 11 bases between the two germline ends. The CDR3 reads CASSLRGFATGELFF. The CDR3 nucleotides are TGTGCCAGCAGTTTAAGGGGGTTCGCCACCGGGGAGCTGTTTTTT.

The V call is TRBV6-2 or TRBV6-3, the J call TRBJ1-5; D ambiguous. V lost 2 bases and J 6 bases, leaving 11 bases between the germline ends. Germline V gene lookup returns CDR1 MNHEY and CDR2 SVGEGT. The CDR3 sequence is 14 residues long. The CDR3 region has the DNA TGTGCCAGCAGTTACGGGCCGGCGGGTCAGCCCCAGCATTTT. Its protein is CASSYGPAGQPQHF.